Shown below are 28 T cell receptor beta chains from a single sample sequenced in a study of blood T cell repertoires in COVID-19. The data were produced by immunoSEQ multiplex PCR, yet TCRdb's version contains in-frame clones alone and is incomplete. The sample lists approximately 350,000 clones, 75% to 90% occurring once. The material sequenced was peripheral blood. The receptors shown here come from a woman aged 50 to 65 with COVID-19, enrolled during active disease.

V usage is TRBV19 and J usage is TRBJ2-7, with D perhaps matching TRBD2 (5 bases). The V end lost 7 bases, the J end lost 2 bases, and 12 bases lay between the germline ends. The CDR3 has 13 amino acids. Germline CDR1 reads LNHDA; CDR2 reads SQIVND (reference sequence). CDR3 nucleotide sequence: TGTGCCAGTATGGAGAGCGGCGCCTACGAGCAGTACTTC. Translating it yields CASMESGAYEQYF. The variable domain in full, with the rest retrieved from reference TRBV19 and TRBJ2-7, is DGGITQSPKYLFRKEGQNVTLSCEQNLNHDAMYWYRQDPGQGLRLIYYSQIVNDFQKGDIAEGYSVSREKKESFPLTVTSAQKNPTAFYLCASMESGAYEQYFGPGTRLTVT.

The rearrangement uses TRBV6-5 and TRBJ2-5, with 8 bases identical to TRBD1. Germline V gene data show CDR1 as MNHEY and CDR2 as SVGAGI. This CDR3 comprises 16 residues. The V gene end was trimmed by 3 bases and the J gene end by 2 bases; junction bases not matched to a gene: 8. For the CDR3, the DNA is TGTGCCAGCAGTTATCATACAGGGGGTGGACAAGAGACCCAGTACTTC. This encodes CASSYHTGGGQETQYF.

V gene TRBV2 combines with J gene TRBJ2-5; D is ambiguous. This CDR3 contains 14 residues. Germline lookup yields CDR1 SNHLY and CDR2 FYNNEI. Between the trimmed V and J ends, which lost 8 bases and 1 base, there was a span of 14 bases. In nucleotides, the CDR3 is TGTGCCAGCGGCCACACCTCTGGCCAAGAGACCCAGTACTTC. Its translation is CASGHTSGQETQYF. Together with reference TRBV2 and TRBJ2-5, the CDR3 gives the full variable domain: EPEVTQTPSHQVTQMGQEVILRCVPISNHLYFYWYRQILGQKVEFLVSFYNNEISEKSEIFDDQFSVERPDGSNFTLKIRSTKLEDSAMYFCASGHTSGQETQYFGPGTRLLVL.

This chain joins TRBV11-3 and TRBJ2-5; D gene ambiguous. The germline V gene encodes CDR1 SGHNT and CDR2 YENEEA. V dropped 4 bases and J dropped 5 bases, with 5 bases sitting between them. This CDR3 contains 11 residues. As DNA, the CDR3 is TGTGCCAGCAGCTATTCGGAGACCCAGTACTTC. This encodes CASSYSETQYF.

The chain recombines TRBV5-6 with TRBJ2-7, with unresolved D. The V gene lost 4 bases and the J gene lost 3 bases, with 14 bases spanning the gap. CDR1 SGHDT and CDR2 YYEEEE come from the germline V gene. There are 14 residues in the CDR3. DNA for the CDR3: TGTGCCAGCAGCCTCTGGCCAAGTGGCTACGAGCAGTACTTC. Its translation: CASSLWPSGYEQYF.

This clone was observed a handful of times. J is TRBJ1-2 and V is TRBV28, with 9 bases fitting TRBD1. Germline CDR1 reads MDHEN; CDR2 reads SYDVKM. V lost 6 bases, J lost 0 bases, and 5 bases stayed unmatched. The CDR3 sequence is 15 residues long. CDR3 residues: CASRGQGRANYGYTF. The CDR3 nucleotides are TGTGCCAGCAGGGGACAGGGACGTGCTAACTATGGCTACACCTTC.

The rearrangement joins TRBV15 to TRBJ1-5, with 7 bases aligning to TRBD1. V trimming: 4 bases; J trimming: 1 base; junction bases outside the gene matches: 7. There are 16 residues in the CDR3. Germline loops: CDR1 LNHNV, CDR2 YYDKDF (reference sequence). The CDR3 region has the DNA TGTGCCACCAGCACAGACGGGGGACAGAGCAATCAGCCCCAGCATTTT. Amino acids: CATSTDGGQSNQPQHF.

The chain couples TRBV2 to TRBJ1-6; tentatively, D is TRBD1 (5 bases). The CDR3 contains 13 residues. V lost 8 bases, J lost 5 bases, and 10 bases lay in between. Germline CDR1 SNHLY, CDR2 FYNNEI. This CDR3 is CASGSGDNSPLHF. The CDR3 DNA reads TGTGCCAGCGGTTCGGGGGATAATTCACCCCTCCACTTT.

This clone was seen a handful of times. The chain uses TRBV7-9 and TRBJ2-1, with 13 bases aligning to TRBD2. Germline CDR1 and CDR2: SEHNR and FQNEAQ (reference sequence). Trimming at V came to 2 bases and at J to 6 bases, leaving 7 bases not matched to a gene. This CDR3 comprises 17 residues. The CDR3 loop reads CASSLIQTSGRPNEQFF. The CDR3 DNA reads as TGTGCCAGCAGCTTAATTCAGACTAGCGGGAGGCCCAATGAGCAGTTCTTC.

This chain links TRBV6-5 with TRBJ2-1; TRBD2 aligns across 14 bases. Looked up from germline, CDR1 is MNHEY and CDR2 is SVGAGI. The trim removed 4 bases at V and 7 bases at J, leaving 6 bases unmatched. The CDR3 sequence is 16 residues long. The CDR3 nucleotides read TGTGCCAGCAGTTCCGGACTAGCGGGAGGCTGGAATGAGCAGTTCTTC. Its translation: CASSSGLAGGWNEQFF.

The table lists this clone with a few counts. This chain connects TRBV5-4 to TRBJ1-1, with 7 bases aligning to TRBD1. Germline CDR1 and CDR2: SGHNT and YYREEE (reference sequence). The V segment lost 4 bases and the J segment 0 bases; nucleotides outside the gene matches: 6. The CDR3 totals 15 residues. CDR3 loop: CASSQGGSLNTEAFF. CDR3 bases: TGTGCCAGCAGCCAGGGGGGATCTTTGAACACTGAAGCTTTCTTT.

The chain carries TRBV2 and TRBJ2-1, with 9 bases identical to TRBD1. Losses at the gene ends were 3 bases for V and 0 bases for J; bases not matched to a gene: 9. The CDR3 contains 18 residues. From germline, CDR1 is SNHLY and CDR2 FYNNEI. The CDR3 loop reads CASSDMDRGRSSYNEQFF. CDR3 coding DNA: TGTGCCAGCAGTGATATGGACAGGGGTCGGAGCTCCTACAATGAGCAGTTCTTC.

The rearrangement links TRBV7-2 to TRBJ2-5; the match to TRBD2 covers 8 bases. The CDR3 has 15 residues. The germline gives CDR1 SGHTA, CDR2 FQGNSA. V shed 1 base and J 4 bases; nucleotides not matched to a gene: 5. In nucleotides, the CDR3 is TGTGCCAGCAGCTTAGTCTCTACTAGCGGAGAGACCCAGTACTTC. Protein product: CASSLVSTSGETQYF.

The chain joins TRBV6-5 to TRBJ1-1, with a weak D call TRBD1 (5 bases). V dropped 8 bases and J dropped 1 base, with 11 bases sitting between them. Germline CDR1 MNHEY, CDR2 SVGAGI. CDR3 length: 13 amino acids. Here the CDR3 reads CASVVQGNTEAFF. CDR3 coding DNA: TGTGCCAGCGTCGTCCAGGGGAACACTGAAGCTTTCTTT.

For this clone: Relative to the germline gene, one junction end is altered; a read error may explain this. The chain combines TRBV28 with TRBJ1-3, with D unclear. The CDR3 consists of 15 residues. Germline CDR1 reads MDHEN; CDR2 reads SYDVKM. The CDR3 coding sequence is TGTGCCAGCATTTTACGGGGTTCCTCTGGAAACACCATATATTTT. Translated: CASILRGSSGNTIYF. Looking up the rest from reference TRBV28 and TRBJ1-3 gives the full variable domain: DVKVTQSSRYLVKRTGEKVFLECVQDMDHENMFWYRQDPGLGLRLIYFSYDVKMKEKGDIPEGYSVSREKKERFSLILESASTNQTSMYLCASILRGSSGNTIYFGEGSWLTVV.

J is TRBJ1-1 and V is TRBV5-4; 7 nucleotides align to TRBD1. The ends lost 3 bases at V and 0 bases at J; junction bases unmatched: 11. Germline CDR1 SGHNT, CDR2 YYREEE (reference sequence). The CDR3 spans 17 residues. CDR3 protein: CASSSNSGTAMNTEAFF. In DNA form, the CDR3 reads TGTGCCAGCAGCTCGAACTCCGGGACAGCAATGAACACTGAAGCTTTCTTT.

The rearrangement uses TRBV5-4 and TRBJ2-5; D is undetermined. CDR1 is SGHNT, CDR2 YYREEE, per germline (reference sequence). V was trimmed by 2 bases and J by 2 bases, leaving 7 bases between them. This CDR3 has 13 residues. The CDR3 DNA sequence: TGTGCCAGCAGCTTTGCGACACAAGAGACCCAGTACTTC. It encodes CASSFATQETQYF.

The CDR3 reads CASSLAGARRTEAFF. CDR3 nucleotides: TGTGCCAGCAGCTTAGCGGGGGCGCGGCGCACTGAAGCTTTCTTT. The chain links TRBV7-9 to TRBJ1-1, with D perhaps matching TRBD1 (6 bases). Trimming removed 0 bases from V and 4 bases from J, with 12 bases in between. The CDR3 is 15 amino acids. Germline loops: CDR1 SEHNR, CDR2 FQNEAQ (reference sequence).

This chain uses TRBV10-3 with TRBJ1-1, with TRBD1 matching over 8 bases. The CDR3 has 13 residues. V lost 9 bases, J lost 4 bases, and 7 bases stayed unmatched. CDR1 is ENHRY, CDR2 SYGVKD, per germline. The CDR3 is CAITTGATTEAFF. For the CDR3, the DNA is TGTGCCATTACGACAGGGGCCACCACTGAAGCTTTCTTT.

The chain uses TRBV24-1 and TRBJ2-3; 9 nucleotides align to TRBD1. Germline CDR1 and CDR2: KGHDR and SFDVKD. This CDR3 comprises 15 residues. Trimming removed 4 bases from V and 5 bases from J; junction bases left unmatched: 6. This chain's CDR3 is CATSENRGRIDTQYF. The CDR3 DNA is TGTGCCACCAGTGAAAACAGGGGGCGCATAGATACGCAGTATTTT.

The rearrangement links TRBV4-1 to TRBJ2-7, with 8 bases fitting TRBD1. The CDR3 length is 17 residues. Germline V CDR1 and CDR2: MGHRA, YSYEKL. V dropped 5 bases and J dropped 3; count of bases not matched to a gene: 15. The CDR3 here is CASSKGLLGQGNYEQYF. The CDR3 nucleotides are TGCGCCAGCAGCAAGGGGCTCCTTGGACAGGGCAACTACGAGCAGTACTTC.

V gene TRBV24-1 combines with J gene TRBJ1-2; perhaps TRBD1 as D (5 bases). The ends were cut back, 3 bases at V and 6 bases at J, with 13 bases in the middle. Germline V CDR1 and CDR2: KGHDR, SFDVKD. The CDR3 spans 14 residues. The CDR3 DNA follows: TGTGCCACCAGTGATGGCAGGGCCGTCCATGGCTACACCTTC. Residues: CATSDGRAVHGYTF.

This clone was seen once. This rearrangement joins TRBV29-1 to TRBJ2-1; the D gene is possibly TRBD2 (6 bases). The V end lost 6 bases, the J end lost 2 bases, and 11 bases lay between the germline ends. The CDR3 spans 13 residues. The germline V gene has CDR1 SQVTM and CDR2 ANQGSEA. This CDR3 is CSVVAAAYNEQFF. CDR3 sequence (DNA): TGCAGCGTAGTAGCGGCCGCCTACAATGAGCAGTTCTTC.

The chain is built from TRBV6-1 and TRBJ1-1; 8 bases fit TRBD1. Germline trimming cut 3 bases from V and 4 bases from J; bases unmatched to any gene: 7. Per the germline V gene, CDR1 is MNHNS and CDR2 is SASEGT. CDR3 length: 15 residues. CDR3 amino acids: CASSDQQGAGTEAFF. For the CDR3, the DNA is TGTGCCAGCAGTGACCAGCAGGGGGCCGGCACTGAAGCTTTCTTT.

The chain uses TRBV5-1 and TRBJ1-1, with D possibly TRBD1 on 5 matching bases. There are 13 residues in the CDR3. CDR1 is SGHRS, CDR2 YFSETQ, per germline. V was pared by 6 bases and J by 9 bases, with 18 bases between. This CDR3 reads CASNPEGAGQAFF. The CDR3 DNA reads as TGCGCCAGCAACCCGGAGGGTGCAGGGCAAGCTTTCTTT.

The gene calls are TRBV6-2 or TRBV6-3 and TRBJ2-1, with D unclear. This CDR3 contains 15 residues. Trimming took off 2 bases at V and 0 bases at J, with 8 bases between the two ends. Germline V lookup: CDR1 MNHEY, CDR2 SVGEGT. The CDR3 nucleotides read TGTGCCAGCAGTTACGCGCCGAGCTCCTACAATGAGCAGTTCTTC. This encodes CASSYAPSSYNEQFF.

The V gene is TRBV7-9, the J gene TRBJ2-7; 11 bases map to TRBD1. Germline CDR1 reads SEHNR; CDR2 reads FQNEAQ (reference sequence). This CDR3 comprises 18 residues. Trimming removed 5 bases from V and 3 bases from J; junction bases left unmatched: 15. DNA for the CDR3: TGTGCCAGCAGCACCCGGGACAGGGGGGCTAGCGGGCACTACGAGCAGTACTTC. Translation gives CASSTRDRGASGHYEQYF.

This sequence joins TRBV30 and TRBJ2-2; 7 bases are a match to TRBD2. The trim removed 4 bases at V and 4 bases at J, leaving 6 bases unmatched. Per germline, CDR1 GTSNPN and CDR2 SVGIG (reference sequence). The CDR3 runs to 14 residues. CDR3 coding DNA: TGTGCCTGGACCGGGAGGCGGACCACCGGGGAGCTGTTTTTT. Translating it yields CAWTGRRTTGELFF.